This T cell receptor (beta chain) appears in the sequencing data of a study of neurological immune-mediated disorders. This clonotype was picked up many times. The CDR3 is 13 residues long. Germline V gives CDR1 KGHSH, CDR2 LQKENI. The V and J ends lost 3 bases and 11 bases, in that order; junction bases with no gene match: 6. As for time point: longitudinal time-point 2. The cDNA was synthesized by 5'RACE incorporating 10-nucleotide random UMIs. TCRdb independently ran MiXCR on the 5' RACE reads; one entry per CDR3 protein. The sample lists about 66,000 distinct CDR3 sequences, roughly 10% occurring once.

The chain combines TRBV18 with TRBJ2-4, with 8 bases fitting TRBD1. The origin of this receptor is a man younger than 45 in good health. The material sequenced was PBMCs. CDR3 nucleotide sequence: TGTGCCAGCTCACCCCCCGGACAGGGACTTCAGTACTTC. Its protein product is CASSPPGQGLQYF.